A single T cell receptor (beta chain) is shown here with its context. The data stem from a study of OX40 agonist ivuxolimab in advanced cancers. Study at large: Clinicians treated patients with ivuxolimab, an agonistic anti-OX40 (CD134) antibody. Previous treatment with anti-PD-1, anti-PD-L1 or anti-CTLA-4 therapy was allowed; 40% had received some.

Here immunoSEQ multiplex PCR was the method, and the copy in TCRdb shows in-frame clones only, minus some. The data show roughly 68,000 clones, about nine tenths seen once. The CDR3 runs 13 residues. Germline CDR1 reads MNHNY; CDR2 reads SVGAGI (reference sequence). Between the trimmed V and J ends, which lost 2 bases and 0 bases, there was a span of 5 bases. Researchers took blood at baseline, on cycle 4 day 1, and on cycle 7 day 1. The source material was CD4+ or CD8+ T cells sorted from blood, sampled in a trial of the OX40 agonist ivuxolimab. This sequence joins TRBV6-6 and TRBJ2-7, with a weak D call TRBD2 (5 bases). This receptor was identified in an adult with an advanced solid tumor such as melanoma, head and neck, liver or kidney cancer. The CDR3 here is CASSYRDSYEQYF. The CDR3 bases are TGTGCCAGCAGTTACCGGGACTCCTACGAGCAGTACTTC.